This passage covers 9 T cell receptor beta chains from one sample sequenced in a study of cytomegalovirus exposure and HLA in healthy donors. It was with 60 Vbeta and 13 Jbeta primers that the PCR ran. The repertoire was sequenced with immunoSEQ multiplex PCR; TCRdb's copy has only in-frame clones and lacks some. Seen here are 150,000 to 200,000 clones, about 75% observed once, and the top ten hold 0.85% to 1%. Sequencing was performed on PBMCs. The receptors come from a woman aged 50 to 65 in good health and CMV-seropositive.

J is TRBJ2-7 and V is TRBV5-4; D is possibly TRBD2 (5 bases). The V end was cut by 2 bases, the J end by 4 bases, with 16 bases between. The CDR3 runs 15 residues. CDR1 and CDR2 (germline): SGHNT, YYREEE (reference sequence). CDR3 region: CASSFSGSEWYEQYF. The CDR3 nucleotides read TGTGCCAGCAGCTTTTCGGGGAGTGAGTGGTACGAGCAGTACTTC.

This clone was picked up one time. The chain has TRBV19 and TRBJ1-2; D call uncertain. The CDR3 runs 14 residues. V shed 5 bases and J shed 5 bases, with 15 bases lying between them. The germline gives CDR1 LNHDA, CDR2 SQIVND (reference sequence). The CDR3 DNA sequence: TGTGCCAGTAGTGCCGTGGCCGGGTTATATGGCTACACCTTC. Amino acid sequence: CASSAVAGLYGYTF.

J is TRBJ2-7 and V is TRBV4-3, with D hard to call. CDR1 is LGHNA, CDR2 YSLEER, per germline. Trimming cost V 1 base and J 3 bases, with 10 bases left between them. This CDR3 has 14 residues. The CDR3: CASSQGPQNYEQYF. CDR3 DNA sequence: TGCGCCAGCAGCCAAGGGCCCCAAAACTACGAGCAGTACTTC.

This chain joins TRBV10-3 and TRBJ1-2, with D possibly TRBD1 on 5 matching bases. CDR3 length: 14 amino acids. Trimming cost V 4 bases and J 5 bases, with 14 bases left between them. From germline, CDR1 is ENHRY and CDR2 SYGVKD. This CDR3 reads CAISGGDGKYGYTF. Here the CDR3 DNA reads TGTGCCATCAGTGGGGGGGACGGCAAGTATGGCTACACCTTC.

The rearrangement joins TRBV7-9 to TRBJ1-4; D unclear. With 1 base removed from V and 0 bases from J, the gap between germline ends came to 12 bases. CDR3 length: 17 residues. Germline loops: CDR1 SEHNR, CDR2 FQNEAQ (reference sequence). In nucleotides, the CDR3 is TGTGCCAGCAGCTTAGTAGGTGTGGGAGCAACTAATGAAAAACTGTTTTTT. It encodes CASSLVGVGATNEKLFF.

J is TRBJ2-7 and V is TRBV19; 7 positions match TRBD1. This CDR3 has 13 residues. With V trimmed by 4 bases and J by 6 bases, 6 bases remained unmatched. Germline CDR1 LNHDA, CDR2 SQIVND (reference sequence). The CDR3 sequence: CASSTSAGGEQYF. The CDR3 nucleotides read TGTGCCAGTAGTACCTCGGCAGGGGGCGAGCAGTACTTC.

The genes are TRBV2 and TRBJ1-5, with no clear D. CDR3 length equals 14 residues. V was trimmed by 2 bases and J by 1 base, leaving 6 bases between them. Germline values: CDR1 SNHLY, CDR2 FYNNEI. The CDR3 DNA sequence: TGTGCCAGCAGTGAAAAGACAAGCAATCAGCCCCAGCATTTT. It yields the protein CASSEKTSNQPQHF.

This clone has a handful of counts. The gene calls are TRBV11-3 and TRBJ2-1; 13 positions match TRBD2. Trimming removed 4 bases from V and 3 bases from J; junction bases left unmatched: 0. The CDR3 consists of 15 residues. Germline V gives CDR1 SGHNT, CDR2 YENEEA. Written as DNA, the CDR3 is TGTGCCAGCAGCTGGACTAGCGGGAGCTACAATGAGCAGTTCTTC. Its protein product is CASSWTSGSYNEQFF.

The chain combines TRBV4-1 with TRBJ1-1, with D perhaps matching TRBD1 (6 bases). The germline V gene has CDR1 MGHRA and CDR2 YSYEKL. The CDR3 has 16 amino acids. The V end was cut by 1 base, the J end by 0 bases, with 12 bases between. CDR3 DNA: TGCGCCAGCAGCCAAGGTGGGAGGGGGATGAACACTGAAGCTTTCTTT. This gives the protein CASSQGGRGMNTEAFF.